This TCR beta chain emerged from a study of CD8 T cells in ankylosing spondylitis. The germline V gene has CDR1 MNHNY and CDR2 SVGAGI (reference sequence). V shed 7 bases and J shed 8 bases, with 10 bases lying between them. The CDR3 contains 11 residues. The table lists this clonotype with a few counts. A single record per CDR3 protein comes from TCRdb applying MiXCR to the 5' RACE reads. There are roughly 200,000 distinct CDR3 sequences in the sample; roughly 25% occur only once, and about 7% lies in the top ten. This clonotype was obtained from a male donor with ankylosing spondylitis or in good health (not recorded which). Sequenced sample: blood, either unsorted or a sorted T cell fraction (not recorded which). V usage is TRBV6-6 and J usage is TRBJ2-3; no firm D call. CDR3 region: CASMTSGTQYF. In nucleotides, the CDR3 is TGTGCCAGCATGACATCGGGTACGCAGTATTTT.